These 26 T cell receptor beta chains came from one sample sequenced in a study of blood T cells in healthy people across ages. Combining a sample-barcoded 5' primer with a J-beta primer mix, a second PCR ran for about 6 to 12 cycles. One entry per CDR3 protein, called by TCRdb with MiXCR from the 5' RACE reads. The sample includes 2 million or so distinct CDR3 sequences, roughly 50% seen only once; the top ten take around 2.1%. Specimen: blood. The origin of the receptors is a woman in her forties in good health.

In its sample, this clonotype was seen a few times. The chain is built from TRBV9 and TRBJ2-1, with 8 nucleotides matching TRBD2. This CDR3 has 15 amino acids. Trimming at V came to 0 bases and at J to 3 bases, leaving 2 bases not matched to a gene. Germline CDR1 and CDR2: SGDLS and YYNGEE. CDR3 region: CASSVAGGGYNEQFF. CDR3 coding DNA: TGTGCCAGCAGCGTAGCCGGGGGGGGCTACAATGAGCAGTTCTTC.

This clonotype was observed a few times. The chain combines TRBV4-2 with TRBJ2-5, with 10 nucleotides matching TRBD2. Trimming took 3 bases from V and 2 from J; bases not matched to a gene: 3. Germline lookup yields CDR1 LGHNA and CDR2 YNFKEQ. The CDR3 has 15 amino acids. The CDR3 protein is CASSQSAGGQETQYF. In DNA form, the CDR3 reads TGTGCCAGCAGCCAGTCAGCGGGGGGGCAAGAGACCCAGTACTTC.

The CDR3, as DNA: TGTGCCAGCACCACACGTTCGGGCTGGGGCACTGAAGCTTTCTTT. Its protein product is CASTTRSGWGTEAFF. The chain couples TRBV27 to TRBJ1-1; D is unclear. V gave up 7 bases and J gave up 4 bases, with 19 bases separating them. Germline V gives CDR1 MNHEY, CDR2 SMNVEV (reference sequence). The CDR3 is made up of 15 amino acids.

Only one count was recorded for this clonotype. CDR3 sequence: CASSRTSFEQFF. The CDR3 bases are TGTGCCAGCAGCAGGACTAGCTTTGAGCAGTTCTTC. J is TRBJ2-1 and V is TRBV7-2; 8 bases map to TRBD2. The CDR3 totals 12 residues. Germline V gene data show CDR1 as SGHTA and CDR2 as FQGNSA. V gave up 5 bases and J gave up 9 bases; unmatched junction bases: 3.

This clonotype was seen only a few times. The gene calls are TRBV5-1 and TRBJ2-7; TRBD1 agrees at 8 bases. V was pared by 4 bases and J by 0 bases, with 9 bases of the junction left unmatched. CDR3 size: 16 residues. The germline gives CDR1 SGHRS, CDR2 YFSETQ. The CDR3 region is CASSNGQGDVSYEQYF. As DNA, the CDR3 is TGCGCCAGCAGCAACGGACAGGGAGACGTCTCCTACGAGCAGTACTTC. Full variable domain (missing parts from reference TRBV5-1 and TRBJ2-7): KAGVTQTPRYLIKTRGQQVTLSCSPISGHRSVSWYQQTPGQGLQFLFEYFSETQRNKGNFPGRFSGRQFSNSRSEMNVSTLELGDSALYLCASSNGQGDVSYEQYFGPGTRLTVT.

Notes on this clonotype: One end of the junction is discordant with germline, which a read error may explain. The rearrangement joins TRBV29-1 to TRBJ1-2; D possibly corresponds to TRBD1 (5 bases). CDR3 length: 13 residues. Germline CDR1 reads SQVTM; CDR2 reads ANQGSEA. In nucleotides, the CDR3 is TGCAGCGTTGTCCGGGGGGGTAACTATGGCGACACCTTC. Amino acids: CSVVRGGNYGDTF.

This chain's CDR3 is CATSAGGRTDTQYF. DNA of the CDR3: TGTGCCACCAGTGCGGGCGGCCGCACAGATACGCAGTATTTT. The gene calls are TRBV24-1 and TRBJ2-3; D not resolved. The V end lost 5 bases, the J end lost 1 base, and 9 bases lay between the germline ends. CDR3 length: 14 residues. The germline V gene encodes CDR1 KGHDR and CDR2 SFDVKD.

The J gene is TRBJ2-3, the V gene TRBV7-9, with TRBD1 matching over 8 bases. Germline V lookup: CDR1 SEHNR, CDR2 FQNEAQ (reference sequence). Trimming removed 5 bases from V and 2 bases from J; junction bases left unmatched: 9. This CDR3 comprises 16 residues. The CDR3 protein is CASSQHRDRNTDTQYF. The CDR3 DNA reads as TGTGCCAGCAGCCAGCACCGGGACAGGAACACAGATACGCAGTATTTT. The full variable domain, with the rest looked up from reference TRBV7-9 and TRBJ2-3, is DTGVSQNPRHKITKRGQNVTFRCDPISEHNRLYWYRQTLGQGPEFLTYFQNEAQLEKSRLLSDRFSAERPKGSFSTLEIQRTEQGDSAMYLCASSQHRDRNTDTQYFGPGTRLTVL.

This clonotype has only a few counts. This chain connects TRBV7-2 to TRBJ2-7, with D possibly matching TRBD1 (6 bases). Trimming left V 5 bases short and J 1 base short, with 18 bases between. The CDR3 contains 16 residues. CDR1 and CDR2 from the germline V gene are SGHTA and FQGNSA. CDR3 bases: TGTGCCAGCAGCCCATTGAGGACAGTATCATCCTACGAGCAGTACTTC. Protein sequence: CASSPLRTVSSYEQYF. Full variable domain (rest looked up from reference TRBV7-2 and TRBJ2-7): GAGVSQSPSNKVTEKGKDVELRCDPISGHTALYWYRQSLGQGLEFLIYFQGNSAPDKSGLPSDRFSAERTGGSVSTLTIQRTQQEDSAVYLCASSPLRTVSSYEQYFGPGTRLTVT.

About this clonotype itself: A clone one base away is much larger, so this may be a read error. This rearrangement joins TRBV6-5 to TRBJ2-4, with 9 positions matching TRBD1. The tail of the sequence fits TRBJ2-5 better, so the J call may be wrong. The CDR3 is made up of 13 amino acids. Germline CDR1 is MNHEY and CDR2 is SVGAGI. The CDR3 here is CASTGTGRETQYF. The CDR3 DNA follows: TGTGCCAGCACCGGGACAGGGAGAGAGACCCAGTACTTC.

This rearrangement joins TRBV7-3 to TRBJ2-6; D might be TRBD2 (6 bases). Germline V gives CDR1 SGHTA, CDR2 FQGTGA. With 5 bases removed from V and 4 bases from J, the gap between germline ends came to 27 bases. The CDR3 has 20 amino acids. The CDR3: CASSQLPRTNNFLGANVLTF. The DNA for the CDR3 is TGTGCCAGCAGCCAATTGCCCAGGACTAACAATTTTCTGGGGGCCAACGTCCTGACTTTC.

The chain uses TRBV6-5 and TRBJ2-4, with D possibly being TRBD1 (6 bases). V gave up 0 bases and J gave up 6 bases, with 12 bases separating them. CDR3 length: 15 amino acids. Germline loops: CDR1 MNHEY, CDR2 SVGAGI. CDR3 amino acids: CASSYSTLGGNIQYF. CDR3 in DNA: TGTGCCAGCAGTTACTCGACATTAGGGGGAAACATTCAGTACTTC.

This sequence joins TRBV20-1 and TRBJ2-2; 7 nucleotides agree with TRBD2. V was clipped by 3 bases and J by 2 bases; unmatched bases: 3. CDR3 length: 14 residues. CDR1 and CDR2 from the germline V gene are DFQATT and SNEGSKA (reference sequence). The CDR3 spells CSASGGKNTGELFF. The DNA for the CDR3 is TGCAGTGCTAGCGGGGGGAAAAACACCGGGGAGCTGTTTTTT.

This clonotype was counted a few times. This chain uses TRBV6-5 with TRBJ2-4, with D maybe TRBD2 (5 bases). V was clipped by 6 bases and J by 13 bases, with 22 bases between them. CDR1 is MNHEY and CDR2 is SVGAGI in the germline V gene. The CDR3 runs to 14 residues. The CDR3: CASRDTGKREGQYF. The DNA of the CDR3 is TGTGCCAGCAGAGACACCGGGAAACGTGAAGGGCAGTACTTC.

The CDR3 nucleotides read TGTGCCAGCAGCTACACAGGGGGCAATGAAAAACTGTTTTTT. This translates into CASSYTGGNEKLFF. The J gene is TRBJ1-4, the V gene TRBV7-9; 9 nucleotides align to TRBD1. The V and J ends lost 4 bases and 5 bases, in that order; junction bases with no gene match: 2. The CDR3 has 14 amino acids. The germline gives CDR1 SEHNR, CDR2 FQNEAQ (reference sequence).

V and J are TRBV27 and TRBJ1-2, with unresolved D. V lost 8 bases, J lost 4 bases, and 11 bases lay in between. This CDR3 has 12 residues. Germline loops: CDR1 MNHEY, CDR2 SMNVEV (reference sequence). The CDR3, as DNA: TGTGCCAGCCGATCGGAGGCCTATGGCTACACCTTC. Translating it yields CASRSEAYGYTF.

The sample holds a few counts of this clonotype. The J gene is TRBJ2-3, the V gene TRBV12-3 or TRBV12-4; perhaps TRBD2 as D (6 bases). Trimming stripped 8 bases from V and 5 bases from J, with 11 bases between. This CDR3 has 12 amino acids. The CDR3 is CASSTGVDTQYF. The CDR3 coding sequence is TGTGCCAGCTCAACGGGGGTAGATACGCAGTATTTT.

This chain uses TRBV29-1 with TRBJ2-5; the D gene is possibly TRBD2 (5 bases). The CDR3 is 14 residues long. The germline gives CDR1 SQVTM, CDR2 ANQGSEA. V lost 4 bases and J lost 2, with 14 bases in between. The DNA for the CDR3 is TGCAGCGTTGCGTCCGGGGTCTCGCAAGAGACCCAGTACTTC. Amino acids: CSVASGVSQETQYF.

V usage is TRBV6-5 and J usage is TRBJ2-5; 10 bases agree with TRBD2. The CDR3 is 15 residues long. Losses at the gene ends were 0 bases for V and 5 bases for J; bases not matched to a gene: 3. Germline CDR1 and CDR2: MNHEY and SVGAGI. The DNA for the CDR3 is TGTGCCAGCAGTTACTCTAGCGGGGGGATGGAGACCCAGTACTTC. Protein: CASSYSSGGMETQYF.

The gene calls are TRBV4-1 and TRBJ1-2; 7 bases align to TRBD1. V was clipped by 1 base and J by 0 bases; unmatched bases: 8. The CDR3 is made up of 17 amino acids. Germline CDR1 is MGHRA and CDR2 is YSYEKL. The CDR3 spells CASSQVYRDRANYGYTF. Here the CDR3 DNA reads TGCGCCAGCAGCCAAGTCTACCGGGACAGAGCTAACTATGGCTACACCTTC.

There are a few counts of this clonotype. The chain employs TRBV4-3 and TRBJ2-7; possibly TRBD1 for D (6 bases). The CDR3 is 15 amino acids. Trimming removed 0 bases from V and 3 bases from J, with 12 bases in between. Per the germline V gene, CDR1 is LGHNA and CDR2 is YSLEER. CDR3 in DNA: TGCGCCAGCAGCCAAGAGGCAAGGGGGTTCTACGAGCAGTACTTC. As protein: CASSQEARGFYEQYF.

The chain links TRBV3-1 to TRBJ1-2; 7 bases line up with TRBD1. The CDR3 extends over 13 amino acids. Germline lookup yields CDR1 LGHDT and CDR2 YNNKEL (reference sequence). V trimming: 6 bases; J trimming: 4 bases; junction bases outside the gene matches: 5. DNA of the CDR3: TGTGCCAGCAGGGGGACAGCAGCCTATGGCTACACCTTC. The encoded protein is CASRGTAAYGYTF. The whole variable domain, remainder taken from reference TRBV3-1 and TRBJ1-2, is DTAVSQTPKYLVTQMGNDKSIKCEQNLGHDTMYWYKQDSKKFLKIMFSYNNKELIINETVPNRFSPKSPDKAHLNLHINSLELGDSAVYFCASRGTAAYGYTFGSGTRLTVV.

This sequence joins TRBV15 and TRBJ2-1; 10 positions match TRBD2. Per the germline V gene, CDR1 is LNHNV and CDR2 is YYDKDF (reference sequence). J lost 6 bases, V lost 1 base, and 3 bases had no gene match. The CDR3 totals 15 residues. The CDR3 is CATSRASGGRNEQFF. The CDR3 bases are TGTGCCACCAGCAGAGCTAGCGGGGGTCGCAATGAGCAGTTCTTC.

The chain employs TRBV18 and TRBJ1-1; the D gene is possibly TRBD1 (5 bases). Germline V gives CDR1 KGHSH, CDR2 LQKENI. V was shortened by 0 bases and J by 4 bases, with 12 bases between the two germline ends. The length of the CDR3 is 15 residues. CDR3 sequence reads: CASSPPRGVGTEAFF. The CDR3 DNA sequence: TGTGCCAGCTCACCACCTCGGGGGGTAGGCACTGAAGCTTTCTTT.

In its sample, this clonotype was seen many times. The V call is TRBV29-1, the J call TRBJ2-7; the match to TRBD1 covers 8 bases. The ends lost 6 bases at V and 4 bases at J; junction bases unmatched: 8. Germline CDR1 and CDR2: SQVTM and ANQGSEA. This CDR3 spans 13 amino acids. In DNA form, the CDR3 reads TGCAGCGTATGGACAGGGATTCAATACGAGCAGTACTTC. This gives the protein CSVWTGIQYEQYF.

The genes are TRBV4-2 and TRBJ2-1; D is perhaps TRBD2 (5 bases). Trimming removed 1 base from V and 0 bases from J, with 13 bases in between. The CDR3 has 17 amino acids. Germline CDR1 is LGHNA and CDR2 is YNFKEQ. In DNA form, the CDR3 reads TGTGCCAGCAGCCAAGGAACGGGGAGCGGCTCCTACAATGAGCAGTTCTTC. This gives the protein CASSQGTGSGSYNEQFF.